This TCR beta chain stems from a study of blood T cells in healthy people across ages. Study findings and constraints: Per million T cells, TCR beta diversity dropped about linearly as age rose.

There were at least 6 micrograms of total RNA extracted from every sample. This clonotype was seen once. The target antigen is unknown. This CDR3 comprises 18 residues. V gave up 2 bases and J gave up 6 bases; unmatched junction bases: 11. The V gene's germline CDR1 is LGHDT and CDR2 YNNKEL (reference sequence). The use of a sample-barcoded 5' primer and a J-beta primer mix characterized a second PCR of roughly 6 to 11 cycles. A 12-random-nucleotide template-switch adaptor tagged each cDNA molecule. TCRdb reprocessed the 5' RACE reads with MiXCR, giving one entry per CDR3 protein. The top ten hold 20% to 25% of the sample, which has about 800,000 distinct CDR3 sequences, 58% seen once.

Sample: blood. V is TRBV3-1 and J is TRBJ2-1, with 12 positions matching TRBD2. This clonotype was sampled from a young man in good health. DNA of the CDR3: TGTGCCAGCAGCCAAATCCCGTTACTAGCGGGGGGACCCAATGAGCAGTTCTTC. This codes for CASSQIPLLAGGPNEQFF.